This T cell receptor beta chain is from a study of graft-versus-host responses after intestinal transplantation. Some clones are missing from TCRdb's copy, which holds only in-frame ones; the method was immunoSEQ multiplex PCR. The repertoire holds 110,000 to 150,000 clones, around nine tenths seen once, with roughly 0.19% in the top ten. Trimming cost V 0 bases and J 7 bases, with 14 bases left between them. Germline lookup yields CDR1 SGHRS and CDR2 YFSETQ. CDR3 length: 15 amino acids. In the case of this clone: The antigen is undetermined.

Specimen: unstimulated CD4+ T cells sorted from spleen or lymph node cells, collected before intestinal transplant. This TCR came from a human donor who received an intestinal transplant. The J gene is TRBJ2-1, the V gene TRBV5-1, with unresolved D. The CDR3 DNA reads TGCGCCAGCAGCTTGGATGAGGTAATCTGGAATGAGCAGTTCTTC. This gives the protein CASSLDEVIWNEQFF.